This T cell receptor (beta chain) was recovered during a study of neurological immune-mediated disorders. Findings of the study overall: The absence of shared CDR3 amino acid sequences among expanded clones across subjects suggests private repertoires in all groups.

This clonotype was picked up many times. Its cognate antigen is unknown. The junction does not match germline at one end; this may be a read error. The unsorted libraries were prepared from 2 million PBMCs (stored at -80 C). Germline loops: CDR1 MRHNA, CDR2 SNTAGT. CDR3 length equals 13 residues. The making of cDNA relied on 5'RACE with 10-nucleotide random UMIs. MiXCR, run by TCRdb on the 5' RACE reads, gives a single entry per CDR3 protein. Of about 84,000 distinct CDR3 sequences listed, under 13% are singletons. This receptor was identified in a middle-aged man in good health. The source material was PBMCs. V is TRBV6-4 and J is TRBJ2-7; 10 bases line up with TRBD2. CDR3 loop: CATTAGLADSIDF. The CDR3 DNA sequence: TGTGCCACCACAGCCGGACTAGCGGATAGCATTGACTTC.